A selection of T cell receptor beta chains follows, all from one sample in a study of multiple sclerosis patients with progressive multifocal leukoencephalopathy. The table came from immunoSEQ multiplex PCR; TCRdb's copy has only in-frame clones and leaves some out. The sample shows 20,000 to 30,000 clones, around 93% of them seen only once. The specimen was PBMCs, collected from a patient treated with natalizumab. Every receptor here comes from a man between 25 and 39 years old with multiple sclerosis. Both conserved end residues are part of each CDR3. D genes are given only for firm matches. A row's size may be missing; if present it is once, few, many or a size class.

cdr3_nt	cdr3_aa	clone_size	d_call	j_call	v_call
TGTGCCAGCAGGGACATAGCGTACAGCTCCTACGAGCAGTACTTC	CASRDIAYSSYEQYF	NA	NA	TRBJ2-7	TRBV2
TGCAGTGCCTTCGTCTACAATGAGCAGTTCTTC	CSAFVYNEQFF	NA	NA	TRBJ2-1	TRBV20-1
TGTGCCAGCTCACCCGGACAGGGGTGGCTGTTTTTT	CASSPGQGWLFF	NA	TRBD1	TRBJ2-2	TRBV18
TGTGCCAGCAGCTTCACAGGGGGGGACTATGGCTACACCTTC	CASSFTGGDYGYTF	NA	TRBD1	TRBJ1-2	TRBV11-3
TGTGCCATCAGTGACCGGGAGTGGTCCTACAATGAGCAGTTCTTC	CAISDREWSYNEQFF	NA	NA	TRBJ2-1	TRBV10-3
TGCGCCAGCAGCCGAGGGCCCTCTTTAGGGACTGAAGCTTTCTTT	CASSRGPSLGTEAFF	few	NA	TRBJ1-1	TRBV5-1
TGTGCCAGCAGTGAATTAGGGGGAGGAGGGGAGACCCAGTACTTC	CASSELGGGGETQYF	NA	NA	TRBJ2-5	TRBV25-1
TGTGCCATCAGTGAGGGGACAGGGAATGGCTACACCTTC	CAISEGTGNGYTF	NA	TRBD1	TRBJ1-2	TRBV10-3
TGTGCCAGCAGTTACACCCTTTCCGAGACCCAGTACTTC	CASSYTLSETQYF	NA	NA	TRBJ2-5	TRBV6-5
TGTGCCAGCAGCTTAGGAGCCGGGACCATCTACGAGCAGTACTTC	CASSLGAGTIYEQYF	NA	NA	TRBJ2-7	TRBV11-1
TGTGCCAGCAGTGAATTCCCAACGGCGGGCACCCAAGAGACCCAGTACTTC	CASSEFPTAGTQETQYF	NA	NA	TRBJ2-5	TRBV6-1
TGTGCCAGCAGCTTGGGCGGGACTAACACCGGGGAGCTGTTTTTT	CASSLGGTNTGELFF	NA	NA	TRBJ2-2	TRBV5-6
TGCAGCGGACAGAACGGCGCAGATACGCAGTATTTT	CSGQNGADTQYF	NA	NA	TRBJ2-3	TRBV29-1
TGCAGCGTTGACTTGGCGGGACAAGAGACCCAGTACTTC	CSVDLAGQETQYF	NA	NA	TRBJ2-5	TRBV29-1
TGTGCCAGCAGCTCGTATTTTCAGGGTGCGGGTGAGACCCAGTACTTC	CASSSYFQGAGETQYF	NA	NA	TRBJ2-5	TRBV7-9
TGTGCCAGCAGCTTAACTAGCGGGTGGAACGAGCAGTACTTC	CASSLTSGWNEQYF	NA	TRBD2	TRBJ2-7	TRBV7-9
TGTGCCAGCAGTGTTTTAGCGGGATCCTACAATGAGCAGTTCTTC	CASSVLAGSYNEQFF	NA	TRBD2	TRBJ2-1	TRBV6-4
TGTGCCAGCAGTGACTCGACCGGGCCCCACTCTGGAAACACCATATATTTT	CASSDSTGPHSGNTIYF	NA	NA	TRBJ1-3	TRBV6-4
TGTGCCAGCAGTGAGGGATGGGGCAGAAATGAGCAGTTCTTC	CASSEGWGRNEQFF	NA	NA	TRBJ2-1	TRBV2
TGCGCCAGCAGTCAACACCCAGGGCAATATCAGTTCTTC	CASSQHPGQYQFF	NA	NA	TRBJ2-1	TRBV10-1
TGTGCCAGCAGCTTGTACAGGGACACTGAAGCTTTCTTT	CASSLYRDTEAFF	NA	NA	TRBJ1-1	TRBV7-2
TGTGCCAGCTCACCACGACGGGACACTGAAGCTTTCTTT	CASSPRRDTEAFF	NA	NA	TRBJ1-1	TRBV18
TGTGCCAGCGGTCCTAGCGGCTACAATGAGCAGTTCTTC	CASGPSGYNEQFF	NA	TRBD2	TRBJ2-1	TRBV9
TGTGCCATCAGTGCCGGGGGAGAGACCCAGTACTTC	CAISAGGETQYF	NA	NA	TRBJ2-5	TRBV10-3
TGTGCCAGTAGTAGCGGAGGCCCCCTCGAGCAGTACTTC	CASSSGGPLEQYF	NA	NA	TRBJ2-7	TRBV19
TGTGCCAGCAGCTTAGCCAGGGGGGACTACGAGCAGTACTTC	CASSLARGDYEQYF	NA	NA	TRBJ2-7	TRBV7-2
TGCGCCAGCAGCTTGCGGGACCATAACAATGAGCAGTTCTTC	CASSLRDHNNEQFF	NA	NA	TRBJ2-1	TRBV5-1
TGCGCCAGCAGCCACCGGGGGAGTTCTAACTATGGCCACACCTTC	CASSHRGSSNYGHTF	NA	NA	TRBJ1-2	TRBV4-1
TGTGCCAGCAAGGACGGAGGCACTGAAGCTTTCTTT	CASKDGGTEAFF	NA	NA	TRBJ1-1	TRBV6-5
TGCGCCAGCAGCTTGGGGACAGGGGGACTTTTACGGACAGATACGCAGTATTTT	CASSLGTGGLLRTDTQYF	NA	TRBD1	TRBJ2-3	TRBV5-1
TGTGCCAGCAGCCCCGGACAGGGTCACTACGAGCAGTACTTC	CASSPGQGHYEQYF	once	TRBD1	TRBJ2-7	TRBV9
TGTGCCAGCAGTTACTCGGGGGGCGGGCTGGAGACCCAGTACTTC	CASSYSGGGLETQYF	NA	NA	TRBJ2-5	TRBV11-2
TGTGCCAGTAGTAACGGTTGGACCCAGTACTTC	CASSNGWTQYF	NA	NA	TRBJ2-5	TRBV19
TGCGCCAGCAGGACAGCTAATCAGCCCCAGCATTTT	CASRTANQPQHF	NA	NA	TRBJ1-5	TRBV10-2
TGTGCCAGCAGCGTCAGACTAGCGGGAGAAGCTGGGGCCAACGTCCTGACTTTC	CASSVRLAGEAGANVLTF	NA	TRBD2	TRBJ2-6	TRBV7-2
TGTGCCTGGAGTCCGGGACTAGCGGGAGTGGAGACCCAGTACTTC	CAWSPGLAGVETQYF	NA	TRBD2	TRBJ2-5	TRBV30
TGTGCCAGCAGCATGGGCAGGGGAGACGATACGCAGTATTTT	CASSMGRGDDTQYF	NA	NA	TRBJ2-3	TRBV21-1
TGTGCCAGCAGTCCCGGGTCCTCATTTGAAAAACTGTTTTTT	CASSPGSSFEKLFF	NA	NA	TRBJ1-4	TRBV28